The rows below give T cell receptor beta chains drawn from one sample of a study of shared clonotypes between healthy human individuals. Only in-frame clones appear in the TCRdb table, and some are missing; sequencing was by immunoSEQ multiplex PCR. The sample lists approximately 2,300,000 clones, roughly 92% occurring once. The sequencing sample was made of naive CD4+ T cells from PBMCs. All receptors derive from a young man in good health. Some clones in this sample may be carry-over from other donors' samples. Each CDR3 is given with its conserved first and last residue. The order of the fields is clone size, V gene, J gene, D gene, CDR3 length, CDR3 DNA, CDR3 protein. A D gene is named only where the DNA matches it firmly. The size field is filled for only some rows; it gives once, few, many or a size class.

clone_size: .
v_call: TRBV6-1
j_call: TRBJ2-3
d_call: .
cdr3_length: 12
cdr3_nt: TGTGCCATACAGGGTCCCACAGATACGCAGTATTTT
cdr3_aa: CAIQGPTDTQYF

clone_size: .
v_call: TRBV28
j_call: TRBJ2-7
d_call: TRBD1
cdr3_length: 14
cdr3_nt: TGTGCCAGCAAGCTACAGGGGTCCTCCTACGAGCAGTACTTC
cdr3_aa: CASKLQGSSYEQYF

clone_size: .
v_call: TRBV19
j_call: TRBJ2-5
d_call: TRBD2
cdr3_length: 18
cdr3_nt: TGTGCCAGTAGAAGGAGACCGGGACTAGCGGGATTAAAAGAGACCCAGTACTTC
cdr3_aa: CASRRRPGLAGLKETQYF

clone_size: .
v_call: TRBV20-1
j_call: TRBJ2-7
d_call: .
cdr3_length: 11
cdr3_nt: TGCAGTGGCCGTGGGACCTACGAGCAGTACTTC
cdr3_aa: CSGRGTYEQYF

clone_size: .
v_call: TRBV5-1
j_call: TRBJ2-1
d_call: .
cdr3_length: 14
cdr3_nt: TGCGCCAGCAGTTCCGGGACATCAGACAATGAGCAGTTCTTC
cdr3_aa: CASSSGTSDNEQFF

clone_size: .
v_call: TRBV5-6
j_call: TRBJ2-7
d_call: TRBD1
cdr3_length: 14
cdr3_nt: TGTGCCAGCAGCACGACAGGGCTCGGGGTCGAGCAGTACTTC
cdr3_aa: CASSTTGLGVEQYF

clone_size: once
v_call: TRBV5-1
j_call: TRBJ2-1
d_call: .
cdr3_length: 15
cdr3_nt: TGCGCCAGCAGCTTCGTCAGACAGAGAGTCAATGAGCAGTTCTTC
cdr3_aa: CASSFVRQRVNEQFF

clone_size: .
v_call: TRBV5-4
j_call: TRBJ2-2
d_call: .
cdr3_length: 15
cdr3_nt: TGTGCCAGCAAGGTGCCGGGGGTTTCTACCGGGGAGCTGTTTTTT
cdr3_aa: CASKVPGVSTGELFF

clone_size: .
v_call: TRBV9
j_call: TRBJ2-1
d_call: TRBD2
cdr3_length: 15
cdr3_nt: TGTGCCAGCAGCGTAGCAGCGGGAGTAGGCAATGAGCAGTTCTTC
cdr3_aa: CASSVAAGVGNEQFF

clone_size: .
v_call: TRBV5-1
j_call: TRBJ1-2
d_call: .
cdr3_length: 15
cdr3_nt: TGCGCCAGCAGCTTGGTTGGGGGGACTAACTATGGCTACACCTTC
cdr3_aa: CASSLVGGTNYGYTF